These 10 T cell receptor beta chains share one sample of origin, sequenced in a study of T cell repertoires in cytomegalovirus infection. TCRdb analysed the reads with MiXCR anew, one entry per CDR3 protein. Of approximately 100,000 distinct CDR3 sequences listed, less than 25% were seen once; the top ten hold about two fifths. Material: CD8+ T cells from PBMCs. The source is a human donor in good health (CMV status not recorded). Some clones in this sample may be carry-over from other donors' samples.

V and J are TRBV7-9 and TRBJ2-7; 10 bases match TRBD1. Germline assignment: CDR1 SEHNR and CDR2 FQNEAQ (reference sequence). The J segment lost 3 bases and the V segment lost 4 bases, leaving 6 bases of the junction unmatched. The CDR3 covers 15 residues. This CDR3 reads CASSSGQGTFYEQYF. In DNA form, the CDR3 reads TGTGCCAGCAGCTCGGGACAGGGGACCTTCTACGAGCAGTACTTC.

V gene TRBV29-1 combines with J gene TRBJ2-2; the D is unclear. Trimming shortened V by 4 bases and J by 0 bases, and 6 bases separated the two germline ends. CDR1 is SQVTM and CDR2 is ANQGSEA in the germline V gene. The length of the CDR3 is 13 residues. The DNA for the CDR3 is TGCAGCGTTGGAAAGCCGAACACCGGGGAGCTGTTTTTT. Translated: CSVGKPNTGELFF.

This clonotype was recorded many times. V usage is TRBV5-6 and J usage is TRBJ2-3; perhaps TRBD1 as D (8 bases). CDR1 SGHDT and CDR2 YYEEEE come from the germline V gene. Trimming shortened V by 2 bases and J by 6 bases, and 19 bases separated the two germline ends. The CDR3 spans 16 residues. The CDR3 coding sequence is TGTGCCAGCAGCTTTCTCGGACAGGGAGGGGCCGATACGCAGTATTTT. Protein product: CASSFLGQGGADTQYF.

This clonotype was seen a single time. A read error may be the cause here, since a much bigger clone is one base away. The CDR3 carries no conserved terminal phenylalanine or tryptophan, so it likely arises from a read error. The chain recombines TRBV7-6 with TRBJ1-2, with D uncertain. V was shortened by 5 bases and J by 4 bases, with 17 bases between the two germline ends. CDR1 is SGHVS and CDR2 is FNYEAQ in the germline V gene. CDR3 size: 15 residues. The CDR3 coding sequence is TGTGCCAGCAGCCCCTCGGACCAGACCTCCTATGGCTACACCTAC. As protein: CASSPSDQTSYGYTY.

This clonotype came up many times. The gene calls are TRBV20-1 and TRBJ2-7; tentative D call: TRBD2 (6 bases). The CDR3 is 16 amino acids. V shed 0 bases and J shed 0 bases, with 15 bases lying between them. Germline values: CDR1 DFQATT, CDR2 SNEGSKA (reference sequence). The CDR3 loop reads CSARDRGGIVSYEQYF. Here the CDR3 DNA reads TGCAGTGCTAGAGATCGAGGAGGGATTGTCTCCTACGAGCAGTACTTC.

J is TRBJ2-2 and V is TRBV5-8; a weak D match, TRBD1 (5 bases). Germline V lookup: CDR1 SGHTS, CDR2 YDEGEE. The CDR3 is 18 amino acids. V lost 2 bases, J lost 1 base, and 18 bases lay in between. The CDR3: CASSLRPPKTVNTGELFF. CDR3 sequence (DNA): TGTGCCAGCAGCTTAAGACCCCCTAAGACAGTGAACACCGGGGAGCTGTTTTTT. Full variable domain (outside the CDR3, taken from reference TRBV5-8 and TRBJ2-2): EAGVTQSPTHLIKTRGQQATLRCSPISGHTSVYWYQQALGLGLQFLLWYDEGEERNRGNFPPRFSGRQFPNYSSELNVNALELEDSALYLCASSLRPPKTVNTGELFFGEGSRLTVL.

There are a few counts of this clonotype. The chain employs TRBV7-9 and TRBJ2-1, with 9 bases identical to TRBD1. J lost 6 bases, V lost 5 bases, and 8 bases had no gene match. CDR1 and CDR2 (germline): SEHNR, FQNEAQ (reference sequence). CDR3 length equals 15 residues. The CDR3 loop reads CASSPWDRVINEQFF. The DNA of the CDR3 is TGTGCCAGCAGCCCCTGGGACAGGGTGATCAATGAGCAGTTCTTC.

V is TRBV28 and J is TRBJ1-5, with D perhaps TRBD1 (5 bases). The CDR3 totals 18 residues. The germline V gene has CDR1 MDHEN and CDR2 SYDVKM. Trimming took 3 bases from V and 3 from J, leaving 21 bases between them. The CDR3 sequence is CASSFAPEAGGFNQPQHF. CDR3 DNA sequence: TGTGCCAGCAGTTTCGCCCCGGAGGCGGGGGGATTCAATCAGCCCCAGCATTTT. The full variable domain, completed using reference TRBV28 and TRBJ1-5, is DVKVTQSSRYLVKRTGEKVFLECVQDMDHENMFWYRQDPGLGLRLIYFSYDVKMKEKGDIPEGYSVSREKKERFSLILESASTNQTSMYLCASSFAPEAGGFNQPQHFGDGTRLSIL.

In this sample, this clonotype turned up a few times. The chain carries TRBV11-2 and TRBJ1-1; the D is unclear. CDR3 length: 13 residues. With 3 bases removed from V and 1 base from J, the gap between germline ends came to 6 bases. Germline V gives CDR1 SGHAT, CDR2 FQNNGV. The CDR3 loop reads CASSFGENTEAFF. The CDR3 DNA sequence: TGTGCCAGCAGCTTTGGGGAGAACACTGAAGCTTTCTTT.

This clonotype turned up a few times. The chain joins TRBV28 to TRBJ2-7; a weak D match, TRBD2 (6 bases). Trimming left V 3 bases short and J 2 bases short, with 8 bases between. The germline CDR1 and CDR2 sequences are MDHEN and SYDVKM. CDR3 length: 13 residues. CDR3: CASSFGEAYEQYF. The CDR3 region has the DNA TGTGCCAGCAGTTTTGGGGAGGCCTACGAGCAGTACTTC.